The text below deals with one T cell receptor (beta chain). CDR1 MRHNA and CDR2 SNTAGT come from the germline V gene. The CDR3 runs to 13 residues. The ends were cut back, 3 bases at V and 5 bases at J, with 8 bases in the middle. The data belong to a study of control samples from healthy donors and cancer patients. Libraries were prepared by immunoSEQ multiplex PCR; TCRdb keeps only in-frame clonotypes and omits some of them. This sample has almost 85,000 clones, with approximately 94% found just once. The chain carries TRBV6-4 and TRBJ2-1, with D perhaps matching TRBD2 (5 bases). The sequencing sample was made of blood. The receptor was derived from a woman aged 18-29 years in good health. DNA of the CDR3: TGTGCCAGCAGTGATAGCGCGGACAATGAGCAGTTCTTC. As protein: CASSDSADNEQFF.